The 2 T cell receptor beta chains given below trace back to one sample, sequenced in a study of blood T cell repertoires in COVID-19. This table comes from immunoSEQ multiplex PCR, and its TCRdb copy is limited to in-frame clones, with some not included. The sample has 310,000 or so clones; roughly 90% are singletons. Material: peripheral blood. The receptor source for this set is a woman aged 50 to 65 with active or convalescent COVID-19.

The V and J genes are TRBV14 and TRBJ2-4, with 7 bases lining up with TRBD1. The CDR3 length is 14 residues. Germline trimming cut 6 bases from V and 6 bases from J; bases unmatched to any gene: 8. CDR1 is SGHDN and CDR2 is FVKESK in the germline V gene. As DNA, the CDR3 is TGTGCCAGCAGGCGACAGGGTGCGGGAAACATTCAGTACTTC. Translating gives CASRRQGAGNIQYF.

The genes are TRBV28 and TRBJ1-1; 7 nucleotides agree with TRBD1. CDR1 MDHEN and CDR2 SYDVKM come from the germline V gene. The CDR3 is 14 residues long. V was pared by 6 bases and J by 1 base, with 5 bases of the junction left unmatched. The CDR3 DNA reads as TGTGCCAGCAGCCCCGGGACAGCGAACACTGAAGCTTTCTTT. Protein sequence: CASSPGTANTEAFF.